One sample yielded the 32 T cell receptor beta chains listed below, sequenced in a study of CD8 T cells in Susac syndrome. With random hexamers, 0.5 to 1 ug RNA was reverse transcribed. TCRdb passed the immunoSEQ multiplex PCR reads through MiXCR, listing each CDR3 protein once. There are around 300,000 distinct CDR3 sequences in the sample; 65% to 90% occur only once, and 0.21% lies in the top ten. Material: CD8+ T cells from PBMCs. The receptor set was obtained from a human donor with multiple sclerosis.

The genes are TRBV4-3 and TRBJ1-4, with a weak D call TRBD1 (5 bases). The CDR3 length is 15 residues. The V gene's germline CDR1 is LGHNA and CDR2 YSLEER. V lost 3 bases, J lost 6 bases, and 14 bases lay in between. CDR3 sequence: CASSQDAGRYEKLFF. The CDR3 bases are TGCGCCAGCAGCCAGGACGCGGGGCGTTATGAAAAACTGTTTTTT.

This clonotype was observed a handful of times. In DNA form, the CDR3 reads TGTGCCAGCAGTTACTCTGGCGGACCGGGTGGGACTGAAGCTTTCTTT. This codes for CASSYSGGPGGTEAFF. The chain employs TRBV6-5 and TRBJ1-1; no clear D. Germline CDR1 MNHEY, CDR2 SVGAGI. V dropped 0 bases and J dropped 5 bases, with 16 bases sitting between them. The CDR3 is made up of 16 amino acids.

The chain links TRBV21-1 to TRBJ2-1; TRBD2 reflects the table's D call only, with no check against the DNA. TRBV21-1 counts as a pseudogene. This CDR3 region has 19 residues. The chain's CDR3 is CASSKGRLAGRSSYNEQFF. CDR3 nucleotide sequence: TGTGCCAGCAGCAAAGGCCGGCTAGCGGGTCGCAGCTCCTACAATGAGCAGTTCTTC.

The chain is built from TRBV14 and TRBJ2-5; D is possibly TRBD1 or TRBD2 (5 bases each). Looked up from germline, CDR1 is SGHDN and CDR2 is FVKESK. V lost 0 bases, J lost 5 bases, and 10 bases lay in between. The CDR3 runs to 14 residues. The CDR3 region is CASSQERGTETQYF. As DNA, the CDR3 is TGTGCCAGCAGCCAAGAACGAGGGACGGAGACCCAGTACTTC.

This sequence joins TRBV7-9 and TRBJ2-3; either TRBD1 or TRBD2 may supply D (5 bases each). CDR1 is SEHNR, CDR2 FQNEAQ, per germline (reference sequence). This CDR3 region has 16 residues. Trimming removed 3 bases from V and 5 bases from J, with 18 bases in between. The CDR3 sequence: CASSLGEIEDRDTQYF. DNA for the CDR3: TGTGCCAGCAGCTTGGGGGAGATAGAGGATAGAGATACGCAGTATTTT. Full variable domain (outside the CDR3, taken from reference TRBV7-9 and TRBJ2-3): DTGVSQNPRHKITKRGQNVTFRCDPISEHNRLYWYRQTLGQGPEFLTYFQNEAQLEKSRLLSDRFSAERPKGSFSTLEIQRTEQGDSAMYLCASSLGEIEDRDTQYFGPGTRLTVL.

This rearrangement joins TRBV27 to TRBJ2-3; 11 nucleotides line up with TRBD2. The CDR3 consists of 16 residues. The germline gives CDR1 MNHEY, CDR2 SMNVEV (reference sequence). The trim removed 4 bases at V and 5 bases at J, leaving 8 bases unmatched. The CDR3 region is CASSSVAGGPGDTQYF. The CDR3 DNA reads TGTGCCAGCAGTTCCGTAGCGGGAGGGCCTGGAGATACGCAGTATTTT.

This chain connects TRBV4-3 to TRBJ2-1, with D tentatively TRBD1 (6 bases). V was clipped by 0 bases and J by 9 bases, with 21 bases between them. Germline values: CDR1 LGHNA, CDR2 YSLEER. This CDR3 is built from 17 residues. The CDR3 nucleotides read TGCGCCAGCAGCCAAGAATTTGGGGCCCTAGGGGGTACTGAGCAGTTCTTC. Encoded protein: CASSQEFGALGGTEQFF.

The gene calls are TRBV30 and TRBJ2-3, with 15 nucleotides matching TRBD2. CDR1 GTSNPN and CDR2 SVGIG come from the germline V gene (reference sequence). Losses at the gene ends were 5 bases for V and 6 bases for J; bases not matched to a gene: 12. The CDR3 is 17 amino acids. The CDR3 region is CAWDFGGLAGGADTQYF. The DNA of the CDR3 is TGTGCCTGGGACTTCGGGGGACTAGCGGGAGGAGCGGATACGCAGTATTTT.

In this sample, this clonotype turned up once. The rearrangement links TRBV28 to TRBJ2-7; D may be TRBD1 (6 bases). Trimming stripped 5 bases from V and 5 bases from J, with 19 bases between. The CDR3 extends over 15 amino acids. Germline CDR1 MDHEN, CDR2 SYDVKM. The CDR3 region is CASSGVPAGDHEQYF. The CDR3 nucleotides are TGTGCCAGCAGTGGGGTCCCCGCAGGGGACCACGAGCAGTACTTC.

The chain is built from TRBV28 and TRBJ1-4; unclear D gene. CDR1 is MDHEN, CDR2 SYDVKM, per germline. This CDR3 comprises 14 residues. Trimming left V 4 bases short and J 1 base short, with 7 bases between. CDR3 region: CASSSWVTNEKLFF. For the CDR3, the DNA is TGTGCCAGCAGTTCCTGGGTAACTAATGAAAAACTGTTTTTT.

The chain carries TRBV27 and TRBJ2-7; tentatively, D is TRBD1 (5 bases). V was shortened by 3 bases and J by 2 bases, with 11 bases between the two germline ends. Germline lookup yields CDR1 MNHEY and CDR2 SMNVEV (reference sequence). The CDR3 loop spans 14 amino acids. The CDR3 nucleotides are TGTGCCAGCAGTTTGGACCCAGGGACCTACGAGCAGTACTTC. Residues: CASSLDPGTYEQYF.

The V gene is TRBV9, the J gene TRBJ2-2, with 10 bases fitting TRBD2. Trimming cost V 4 bases and J 4 bases; bases outside gene matches: 7. CDR1 and CDR2 (germline): SGDLS, YYNGEE. The CDR3 spans 16 residues. The CDR3 nucleotides are TGTGCCAGCAGCCCCCGTCTAGCGGGAGTCACCGGGGAGCTGTTTTTT. It translates to CASSPRLAGVTGELFF.

About this clonotype: An end of the junction does not agree with germline; a read error may underlie this. The gene calls are TRBV6-5 and TRBJ2-2; TRBD2 might be the D (5 bases). The CDR3 is 14 residues long. The V gene's germline CDR1 is MNHEY and CDR2 SVGAGI. The CDR3 DNA is TGTGCCGGCAGTTACGTGCTCGGGGACGGGGAGCTGTTTTTT. Amino acid sequence: CAGSYVLGDGELFF.

The chain uses TRBV19 and TRBJ1-1; D is undetermined. The CDR3 extends over 11 amino acids. Looked up from germline, CDR1 is LNHDA and CDR2 is SQIVND (reference sequence). Trimming removed 5 bases from V and 5 bases from J, with 6 bases in between. The CDR3 nucleotides are TGTGCCAGTAGTGAGGCGACTGAAGCTTTCTTT. Protein: CASSEATEAFF.

In this sample, this clonotype turned up once. The CDR3: CASSESSLAYSTDTQYF. The CDR3 DNA reads TGTGCCAGCAGTGAATCTTCACTAGCGTATAGCACAGATACGCAGTATTTT. The chain combines TRBV25-1 with TRBJ2-3, with 7 positions matching TRBD2. The CDR3 is 17 amino acids. Germline V CDR1 and CDR2: MGHDK, SYGVNS. V shed 1 base and J 0 bases; nucleotides not matched to a gene: 7. Complete variable domain (other parts from reference TRBV25-1 and TRBJ2-3): EADIYQTPRYLVIGTGKKITLECSQTMGHDKMYWYQQDPGMELHLIHYSYGVNSTEKGDLSSESTVSRIRTEHFPLTLESARPSHTSQYLCASSESSLAYSTDTQYFGPGTRLTVL.

The chain combines TRBV18 with TRBJ2-7; D is possibly TRBD2 (6 bases). The CDR3 runs to 14 residues. V was trimmed by 6 bases and J by 4 bases, leaving 16 bases between them. Germline-derived CDR1 and CDR2 are KGHSH and LQKENI. The CDR3 nucleotides are TGTGCCAGCTCTGAGTCTAGCGCGATGTACGAGCAGTACTTC. Its translation is CASSESSAMYEQYF. The whole variable domain, remainder taken from reference TRBV18 and TRBJ2-7, is NAGVMQNPRHLVRRRGQEARLRCSPMKGHSHVYWYRQLPEEGLKFMVYLQKENIIDESGMPKERFSAEFPKEGPSILRIQQVVRGDSAAYFCASSESSAMYEQYFGPGTRLTVT.

The chain employs TRBV7-2 and TRBJ2-5; D gene unclear. This CDR3 spans 13 amino acids. V lost 5 bases to trimming and J lost 2 bases, with 9 bases between them. The germline V gene has CDR1 SGHTA and CDR2 FQGNSA. The CDR3 bases are TGTGCCAGCAGCGAAGACGGACAAGAGACCCAGTACTTC. Translating gives CASSEDGQETQYF.

The chain uses TRBV7-9 and TRBJ1-1; the D is unclear. The CDR3 extends over 14 amino acids. Trimming left V 1 base short and J 5 bases short, with 11 bases between. Germline-derived CDR1 and CDR2 are SEHNR and FQNEAQ (reference sequence). The CDR3 coding sequence is TGTGCCAGCAGCTTAGGAGCGACGGGGACTGAAGCTTTCTTT. Residues: CASSLGATGTEAFF.

J is TRBJ2-7 and V is TRBV6-2 or TRBV6-3, with TRBD2 as a possible D gene (5 bases). V was clipped by 6 bases and J by 3 bases, with 9 bases between them. CDR1 is MNHEY and CDR2 is SVGEGT in the germline V gene. The length of the CDR3 is 12 residues. This CDR3 reads CASRTGYYEQYF. The CDR3 DNA sequence: TGTGCCAGCAGGACGGGGTACTACGAGCAGTACTTC.

This clonotype was seen more than once but under ten times. The chain couples TRBV6-1 to TRBJ2-7; D possibly corresponds to TRBD1 (6 bases). Germline CDR1 is MNHNS and CDR2 is SASEGT. CDR3 length: 10 amino acids. V was shortened by 10 bases and J by 3 bases, with 7 bases between the two germline ends. The CDR3 here is CATRGYEQYF. Written as DNA, the CDR3 is TGTGCCACCAGGGGCTACGAGCAGTACTTC.

This rearrangement joins TRBV9 to TRBJ1-2; D is unresolved. Germline V gives CDR1 SGDLS, CDR2 YYNGEE. Deletions cut 0 bases from V and 5 bases from J, with 8 bases between. The CDR3 contains 13 residues. For the CDR3, the DNA is TGTGCCAGCAGCGTAGTTCCGGGGTATGGCTACACCTTC. This encodes CASSVVPGYGYTF.

The J gene is TRBJ2-3, the V gene TRBV10-3, with D hard to call. Between the trimmed V and J ends, which lost 3 bases and 4 bases, there was a span of 11 bases. The CDR3 has 14 amino acids. The germline gives CDR1 ENHRY, CDR2 SYGVKD. The CDR3 protein is CAISEIGSADTQYF. CDR3 DNA sequence: TGTGCCATCAGTGAAATCGGGTCCGCAGATACGCAGTATTTT.

The V and J genes are TRBV7-8 and TRBJ2-2; 7 nucleotides match TRBD1. The trim removed 7 bases at V and 1 base at J, leaving 9 bases unmatched. Germline CDR1 is SGHVS and CDR2 is FQNEAQ. The CDR3 consists of 16 residues. The CDR3 loop reads CASTRDRDGNTGELFF. The CDR3 DNA reads TGTGCCAGCACCCGAGACAGGGACGGGAACACCGGGGAGCTGTTTTTT.

V is TRBV5-6 and J is TRBJ2-2; 11 positions agree with TRBD2. The germline V gene has CDR1 SGHDT and CDR2 YYEEEE. CDR3 length equals 17 residues. Unmatched junction bases numbered 11, after V lost 6 bases and J lost 4 bases. The CDR3 loop reads CASTILVAGGSTGELFF. CDR3 nucleotides: TGTGCCAGCACCATTTTAGTAGCGGGAGGGAGCACCGGGGAGCTGTTTTTT.

The count of this clonotype is one. The chain uses TRBV2 and TRBJ2-1; either TRBD1 or TRBD2 may supply D (5 bases each). CDR3 size: 11 residues. Germline CDR1 SNHLY, CDR2 FYNNEI. V was trimmed by 6 bases and J by 15 bases, leaving 15 bases between them. The CDR3: CASSGRDQWFF. CDR3 sequence (DNA): TGTGCCAGCAGCGGAAGGGACCAGTGGTTCTTC. Supplemented by reference TRBV2 and TRBJ2-1, the full variable domain reads EPEVTQTPSHQVTQMGQEVILRCVPISNHLYFYWYRQILGQKVEFLVSFYNNEISEKSEIFDDQFSVERPDGSNFTLKIRSTKLEDSAMYFCASSGRDQWFFGPGTRLTVL.

This chain joins TRBV28 and TRBJ1-2, with D possibly matching TRBD1 (5 bases). V was clipped by 5 bases and J by 6 bases, with 16 bases between them. The CDR3 totals 14 residues. Germline V CDR1 and CDR2: MDHEN, SYDVKM. CDR3 in amino acids: CASSPAWVRDGYTF. In DNA form, the CDR3 reads TGTGCCAGCAGTCCCGCGTGGGTCAGGGATGGCTACACCTTC.

The V gene is TRBV6-2 or TRBV6-3, the J gene TRBJ2-5; D might be TRBD2 (6 bases). Trimming took off 2 bases at V and 1 base at J, with 20 bases between the two ends. This CDR3 comprises 18 residues. Germline CDR1 and CDR2: MNHEY and SVGEGT. The CDR3 coding sequence is TGTGCCAGCAGTTACGTAACGGGGAGGAATTTCGGCCAAGAGACCCAGTACTTC. Translated, it gives CASSYVTGRNFGQETQYF.

This clonotype was observed a single time. The CDR3 DNA follows: TGTGCCAGCAGTTTTACCCTAGCGGGATACGAGCAGTACTTC. Translated: CASSFTLAGYEQYF. The gene calls are TRBV12-3 or TRBV12-4 and TRBJ2-7; 9 nucleotides line up with TRBD2. J lost 4 bases, V lost 3 bases, and 4 bases had no gene match. The CDR3 runs to 14 residues.

This rearrangement joins TRBV20-1 to TRBJ2-3; D is possibly TRBD2 (5 bases). Trimming took off 0 bases at V and 4 bases at J, with 14 bases between the two ends. Germline-derived CDR1 and CDR2 are DFQATT and SNEGSKA (reference sequence). This CDR3 is built from 15 residues. The CDR3 spells CSARDGSDAPDTQYF. The CDR3 DNA reads TGCAGTGCTAGAGACGGTAGCGACGCCCCAGATACGCAGTATTTT.

The chain links TRBV27 to TRBJ2-7, with D tentatively TRBD1 (5 bases). Trimming stripped 5 bases from V and 2 bases from J, with 13 bases between. CDR3 size: 14 residues. The germline V gene has CDR1 MNHEY and CDR2 SMNVEV (reference sequence). This CDR3 is CASSPRGPTYEQYF. DNA of the CDR3: TGTGCCAGCAGTCCTAGGGGCCCCACCTACGAGCAGTACTTC.

The V call is TRBV9, the J call TRBJ2-1, with 7 bases matching TRBD1. This CDR3 is 14 amino acids long. Germline V lookup: CDR1 SGDLS, CDR2 YYNGEE. The J segment lost 10 bases and the V segment lost 4 bases, leaving 11 bases of the junction unmatched. The CDR3 nucleotides read TGTGCCAGCAGCCCACGGACAGGCTTCAGGGAGCAGTTCTTC. This codes for CASSPRTGFREQFF.

The V call is TRBV28, the J call TRBJ2-4; D perhaps matches TRBD2 (6 bases). This CDR3 spans 16 amino acids. The germline V gene encodes CDR1 MDHEN and CDR2 SYDVKM. Between the trimmed V and J ends, which lost 2 bases and 2 bases, there was a span of 13 bases. CDR3 bases: TGTGCCAGCAGTTTACTTAGCGGCCAGACCAAAAACATTCAGTACTTC. Amino acid sequence: CASSLLSGQTKNIQYF.